The 19 T cell receptor beta chains listed next were all sequenced from one sample in a study of T cell repertoires in cytomegalovirus infection. A single record per CDR3 protein comes from TCRdb applying MiXCR to the reads. The sample contains 97,000 or so distinct CDR3 sequences, approximately 15% of which appear only once. Source material: PBMCs. These receptors were taken from a human donor in good health (CMV status not recorded). Some clones in this sample may be carry-over from other donors' samples.

This chain joins TRBV7-6 and TRBJ1-2, with a tentative D call TRBD1 (5 bases). Germline V gene data show CDR1 as SGHVS and CDR2 as FNYEAQ. The germline V and J ends were trimmed by 1 base and 4 bases, with 19 bases remaining between them. The CDR3 sequence is 17 residues long. The CDR3 sequence is CASSLDKRTTLGYGYTF. CDR3 bases: TGTGCCAGCAGCTTAGACAAAAGGACAACCCTCGGCTATGGCTACACCTTC.

This clonotype showed up just a few times. V gene TRBV28 combines with J gene TRBJ2-7; 7 bases line up with TRBD1. The CDR3 is 12 residues long. Trimming removed 5 bases from V and 7 bases from J; junction bases left unmatched: 5. The germline V gene encodes CDR1 MDHEN and CDR2 SYDVKM. CDR3 sequence reads: CASSKDREEQYF. CDR3 in DNA: TGTGCCAGCAGTAAAGACAGGGAAGAGCAGTACTTC.

This clonotype was seen repeatedly, ten times or more. J is TRBJ1-5 and V is TRBV12-3 or TRBV12-4; 10 positions agree with TRBD1. The J segment lost 6 bases and the V segment lost 6 bases, leaving 5 bases of the junction unmatched. The length of the CDR3 is 14 residues. This chain's CDR3 is CASSRDRGAQPQHF. For the CDR3, the DNA is TGTGCCAGCAGCAGGGACAGGGGAGCTCAGCCCCAGCATTTT.

This clonotype was seen ten or more times. The rearrangement joins TRBV7-9 to TRBJ2-3, with D possibly TRBD2 on 6 matching bases. Germline V gene data show CDR1 as SEHNR and CDR2 as FQNEAQ (reference sequence). The CDR3 has 14 residues. The V end was cut by 5 bases, the J end by 6 bases, with 15 bases between. The CDR3 coding sequence is TGTGCCAGCAGCCTTCGGAGGGAATACGATACGCAGTATTTT. Protein product: CASSLRREYDTQYF.

This chain joins TRBV15 and TRBJ2-7; unclear D gene. The CDR3 loop spans 14 amino acids. Trimming took 1 base from V and 2 from J, leaving 9 bases between them. Germline CDR1 reads LNHNV; CDR2 reads YYDKDF (reference sequence). The DNA of the CDR3 is TGTGCCACCAGCAGAGGTACGGGCCCCTACGAGCAGTACTTC. Translating it yields CATSRGTGPYEQYF.

This clonotype was seen only a few times. CDR3 DNA sequence: TGTGCCAGCAGTTCCGGTTACAATGCTGAAGCTTTCTTT. Its protein product is CASSSGYNAEAFF. This chain connects TRBV6-5 to TRBJ1-1; the D is unclear. Germline values: CDR1 MNHEY, CDR2 SVGAGI. Trimming took off 4 bases at V and 6 bases at J, with 12 bases between the two ends. This CDR3 region has 13 residues.

In its sample, this clonotype was seen many times. The chain joins TRBV7-2 to TRBJ2-7; tentative D call: TRBD2 (6 bases). From germline, CDR1 is SGHTA and CDR2 FQGNSA. V shed 4 bases and J shed 2 bases, with 15 bases lying between them. The CDR3 spans 15 residues. The CDR3 sequence: CASSSGSGSAYEQYF. The CDR3 coding sequence is TGTGCCAGCAGCTCGGGCAGCGGGTCCGCCTACGAGCAGTACTTC. The full variable domain, in which reference TRBV7-2 and TRBJ2-7 provide the parts outside the CDR3, is GAGVSQSPSNKVTEKGKDVELRCDPISGHTALYWYRQSLGQGLEFLIYFQGNSAPDKSGLPSDRFSAERTGGSVSTLTIQRTQQEDSAVYLCASSSGSGSAYEQYFGPGTRLTVT.

At least ten counts were recorded for this clonotype. The chain carries TRBV7-9 and TRBJ1-3, with TRBD1 as a possible D gene (5 bases). The CDR3 loop spans 16 amino acids. V was cut by 3 bases and J by 0 bases, with 12 bases left in between. The germline V gene has CDR1 SEHNR and CDR2 FQNEAQ (reference sequence). CDR3 coding DNA: TGTGCCAGCAGCTTGCCGGGACTGAGCTCTGGAAACACCATATATTTT. Its translation is CASSLPGLSSGNTIYF. The full variable domain, completed using reference TRBV7-9 and TRBJ1-3, is DTGVSQNPRHKITKRGQNVTFRCDPISEHNRLYWYRQTLGQGPEFLTYFQNEAQLEKSRLLSDRFSAERPKGSFSTLEIQRTEQGDSAMYLCASSLPGLSSGNTIYFGEGSWLTVV.

This clonotype was detected many times. The chain couples TRBV6-2 or TRBV6-3 to TRBJ2-6; no clear D. Germline CDR1 reads MNHEY; CDR2 reads SVGEGT. Trimming removed 8 bases from V and 4 bases from J, with 15 bases in between. CDR3 length equals 15 residues. This chain's CDR3 is CASGTPPYGANVLTF. The CDR3 DNA sequence: TGTGCCAGCGGTACCCCCCCTTACGGGGCCAACGTCCTGACTTTC.

This clonotype was seen a few times. This rearrangement joins TRBV10-3 to TRBJ2-5, with 10 nucleotides matching TRBD2. This CDR3 contains 14 residues. Looked up from germline, CDR1 is ENHRY and CDR2 is SYGVKD. Trimming removed 8 bases from V and 1 base from J; junction bases left unmatched: 4. CDR3 amino acids: CAISERGGQETQYF. The DNA of the CDR3 is TGTGCCATCTCGGAGCGGGGGGGCCAAGAGACCCAGTACTTC.

A few counts support this clonotype. This chain links TRBV28 with TRBJ1-2; no reliable D call. V lost 6 bases and J lost 7, with 12 bases in between. CDR1 and CDR2 (germline): MDHEN, SYDVKM. This CDR3 contains 12 residues. Here the CDR3 reads CASRSGSGGYTF. CDR3 DNA: TGTGCCAGCAGGTCGGGGTCCGGTGGCTACACCTTC.

The genes are TRBV15 and TRBJ1-4; perhaps TRBD1 as D (6 bases). V lost 1 base and J 7 bases, leaving 16 bases between the germline ends. The CDR3 has 16 residues. Germline V gene sequence: CDR1 LNHNV, CDR2 YYDKDF (reference sequence). DNA for the CDR3: TGTGCCACCAGCAGAGGTGTCCGGGACAAGCCTGAAAAACTGTTTTTT. It translates to CATSRGVRDKPEKLFF.

This clonotype was seen only a few times. The J gene is TRBJ2-2, the V gene TRBV2; 9 bases match TRBD1. The V gene end was trimmed by 3 bases and the J gene end by 2 bases; junction bases not matched to a gene: 1. This CDR3 is 15 amino acids long. Germline loops: CDR1 SNHLY, CDR2 FYNNEI. The CDR3 spells CASSEDRGNTGELFF. In DNA, the CDR3 is TGTGCCAGCAGTGAGGACAGGGGAAACACCGGGGAGCTGTTTTTT.

This clonotype was counted at least ten times. The J gene is TRBJ2-6, the V gene TRBV6-2 or TRBV6-3; D may correspond to TRBD1 or TRBD2 (6 bases each). This CDR3 spans 17 amino acids. Trimming took 2 bases from V and 2 from J, leaving 13 bases between them. Looked up from germline, CDR1 is MNHEY and CDR2 is SVGEGT. The CDR3 region is CASSYTFGGAGANVLTF. The CDR3 region has the DNA TGTGCCAGCAGTTACACGTTCGGGGGCGCTGGGGCCAACGTCCTGACTTTC.

This clonotype was counted a few times. The chain combines TRBV7-2 with TRBJ2-2; TRBD2 matches 10 bases. The CDR3 has 17 residues. The germline V gene encodes CDR1 SGHTA and CDR2 FQGNSA. Germline trimming cut 2 bases from V and 6 bases from J; bases unmatched to any gene: 9. CDR3 DNA sequence: TGTGCCAGCAGCTTATCGCTAGCGGGGGCCGGAGCCGGGGAGCTGTTTTTT. Translation gives CASSLSLAGAGAGELFF.

CDR3 protein: CASSLLQGAETQYF. DNA of the CDR3: TGTGCCAGCAGCTTACTACAGGGGGCCGAGACCCAGTACTTC. V usage is TRBV7-2 and J usage is TRBJ2-5, with TRBD1 matching 9 bases. V shed 2 bases and J 5 bases; nucleotides not matched to a gene: 3. The CDR3 runs 14 residues. Germline CDR1 is SGHTA and CDR2 is FQGNSA.

The chain uses TRBV2 and TRBJ1-1; D might be TRBD1 (5 bases). This CDR3 contains 12 residues. CDR1 is SNHLY and CDR2 is FYNNEI in the germline V gene. Trimming removed 7 bases from V and 1 base from J, with 7 bases in between. CDR3 nucleotides: TGTGCCAGCAACAGGCGGAACACTGAAGCTTTCTTT. This codes for CASNRRNTEAFF.

In its sample, this clonotype is medium-sized. The chain is built from TRBV6-4 and TRBJ1-2; no firm D call. The CDR3 is 16 residues long. V lost 3 bases and J lost 0, with 14 bases in between. Germline values: CDR1 MRHNA, CDR2 SNTAGT. CDR3 region: CASSEDPGSPNYGYTF. The DNA for the CDR3 is TGTGCCAGCAGTGAGGACCCCGGGTCGCCTAACTATGGCTACACCTTC.

The chain employs TRBV18 and TRBJ1-2; TRBD1 aligns across 7 bases. V gave up 3 bases and J gave up 4 bases; unmatched junction bases: 5. Germline CDR1 is KGHSH and CDR2 is LQKENI. This CDR3 spans 14 amino acids. The CDR3 loop is CASSPTGQSYGYTF. The CDR3 nucleotides are TGTGCCAGCTCACCGACGGGACAGTCCTATGGCTACACCTTC.